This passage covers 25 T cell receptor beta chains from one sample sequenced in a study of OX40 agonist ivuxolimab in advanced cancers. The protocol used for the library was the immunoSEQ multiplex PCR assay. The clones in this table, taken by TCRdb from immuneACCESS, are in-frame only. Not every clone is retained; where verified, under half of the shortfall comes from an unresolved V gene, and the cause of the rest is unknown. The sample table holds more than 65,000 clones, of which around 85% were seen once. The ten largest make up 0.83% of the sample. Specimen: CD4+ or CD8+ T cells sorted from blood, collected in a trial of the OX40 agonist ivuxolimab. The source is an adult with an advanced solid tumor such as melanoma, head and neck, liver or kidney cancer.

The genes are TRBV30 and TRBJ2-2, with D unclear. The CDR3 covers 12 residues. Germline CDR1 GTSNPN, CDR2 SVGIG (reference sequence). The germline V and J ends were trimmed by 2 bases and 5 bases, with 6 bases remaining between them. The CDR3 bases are TGTGCCTGGAGTCCCCGGACCGGGGAGCTGTTTTTT. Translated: CAWSPRTGELFF.

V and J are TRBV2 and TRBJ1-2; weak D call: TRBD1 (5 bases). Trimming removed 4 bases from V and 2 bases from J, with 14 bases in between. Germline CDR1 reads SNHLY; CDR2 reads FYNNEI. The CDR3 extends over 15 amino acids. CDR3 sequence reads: CASSVIRDYNYGYTF. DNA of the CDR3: TGTGCCAGCAGTGTGATACGGGACTACAACTATGGCTACACCTTC.

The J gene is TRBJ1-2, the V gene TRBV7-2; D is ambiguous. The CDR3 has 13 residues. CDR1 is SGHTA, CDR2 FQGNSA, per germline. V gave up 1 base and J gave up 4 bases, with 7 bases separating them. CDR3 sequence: CASSLGWGYGYTF. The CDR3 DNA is TGTGCCAGCAGCTTAGGTTGGGGCTATGGCTACACCTTC.

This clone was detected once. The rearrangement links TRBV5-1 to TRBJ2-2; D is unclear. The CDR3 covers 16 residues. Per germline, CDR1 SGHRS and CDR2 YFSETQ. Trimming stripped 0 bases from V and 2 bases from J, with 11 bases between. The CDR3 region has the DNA TGCGCCAGCAGCTTGGAAGGAGACGCTAACACCGGGGAGCTGTTTTTT. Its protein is CASSLEGDANTGELFF.

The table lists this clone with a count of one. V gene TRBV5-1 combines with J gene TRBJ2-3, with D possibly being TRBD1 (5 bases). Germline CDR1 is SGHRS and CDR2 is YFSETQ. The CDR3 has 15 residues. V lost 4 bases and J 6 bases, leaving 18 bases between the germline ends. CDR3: CASSPVGQGADTQYF. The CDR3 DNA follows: TGCGCCAGCAGCCCAGTCGGGCAGGGTGCGGATACGCAGTATTTT.

CDR3 loop: CASSRAASGSYNEQFF. As DNA, the CDR3 is TGTGCCAGCAGCCGGGCCGCTAGCGGGAGCTACAATGAGCAGTTCTTC. The chain carries TRBV5-4 and TRBJ2-1; the match to TRBD2 covers 10 bases. This CDR3 region has 16 residues. The V segment lost 4 bases and the J segment 3 bases; nucleotides outside the gene matches: 7. Germline CDR1 and CDR2: SGHNT and YYREEE (reference sequence).

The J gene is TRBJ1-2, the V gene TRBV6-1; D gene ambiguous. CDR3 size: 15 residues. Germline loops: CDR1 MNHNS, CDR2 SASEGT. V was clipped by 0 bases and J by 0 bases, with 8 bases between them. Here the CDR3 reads CASSEASTANYGYTF. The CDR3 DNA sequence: TGTGCCAGCAGTGAAGCGTCTACAGCTAACTATGGCTACACCTTC.

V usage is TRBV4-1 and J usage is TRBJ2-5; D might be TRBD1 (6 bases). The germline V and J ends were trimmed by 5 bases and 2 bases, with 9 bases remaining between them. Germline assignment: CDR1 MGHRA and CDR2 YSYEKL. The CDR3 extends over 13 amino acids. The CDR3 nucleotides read TGCGCCAGCAGCGCAACAGGGCAAGAGACCCAGTACTTC. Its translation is CASSATGQETQYF.

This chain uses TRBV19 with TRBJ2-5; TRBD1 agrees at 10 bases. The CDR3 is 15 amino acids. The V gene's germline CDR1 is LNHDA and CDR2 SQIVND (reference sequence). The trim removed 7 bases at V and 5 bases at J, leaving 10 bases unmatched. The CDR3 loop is CASNPGTGVRETQYF. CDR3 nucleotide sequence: TGTGCCAGTAATCCCGGGACAGGGGTCCGGGAGACCCAGTACTTC.

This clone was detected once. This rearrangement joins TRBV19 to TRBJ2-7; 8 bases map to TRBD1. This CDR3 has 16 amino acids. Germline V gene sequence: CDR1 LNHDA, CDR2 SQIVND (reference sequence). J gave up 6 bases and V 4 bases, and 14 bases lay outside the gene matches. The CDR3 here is CASSTLDRVKAGEQYF. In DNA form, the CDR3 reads TGTGCCAGTAGTACACTGGACAGGGTTAAAGCAGGCGAGCAGTACTTC.

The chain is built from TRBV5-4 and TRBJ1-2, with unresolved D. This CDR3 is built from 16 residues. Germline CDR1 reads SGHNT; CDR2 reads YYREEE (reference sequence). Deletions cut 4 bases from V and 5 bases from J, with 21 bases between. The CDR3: CASSPVGGSGHYGYTF. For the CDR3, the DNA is TGTGCCAGCAGCCCTGTAGGTGGCAGTGGGCATTATGGCTACACCTTC.

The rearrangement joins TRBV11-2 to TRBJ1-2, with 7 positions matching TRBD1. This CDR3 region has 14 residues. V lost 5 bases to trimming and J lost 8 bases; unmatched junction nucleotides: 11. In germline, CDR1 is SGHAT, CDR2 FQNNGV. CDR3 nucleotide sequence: TGTGCCAGCAGCGCCAACCCGGACAGGAGCGGCTACACCTTC. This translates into CASSANPDRSGYTF. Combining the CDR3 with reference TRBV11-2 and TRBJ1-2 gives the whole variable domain EAGVAQSPRYKIIEKRQSVAFWCNPISGHATLYWYQQILGQGPKLLIQFQNNGVVDDSQLPKDRFSAERLKGVDSTLKIQPAKLEDSAVYLCASSANPDRSGYTFGSGTRLTVV.

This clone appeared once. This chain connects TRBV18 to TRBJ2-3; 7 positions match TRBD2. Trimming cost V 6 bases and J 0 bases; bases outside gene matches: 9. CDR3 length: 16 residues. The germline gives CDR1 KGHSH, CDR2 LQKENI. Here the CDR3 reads CASSRTGGGSTDTQYF. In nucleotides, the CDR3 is TGTGCCAGCTCCCGGACCGGGGGAGGGAGCACAGATACGCAGTATTTT. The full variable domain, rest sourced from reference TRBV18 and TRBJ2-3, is NAGVMQNPRHLVRRRGQEARLRCSPMKGHSHVYWYRQLPEEGLKFMVYLQKENIIDESGMPKERFSAEFPKEGPSILRIQQVVRGDSAAYFCASSRTGGGSTDTQYFGPGTRLTVL.

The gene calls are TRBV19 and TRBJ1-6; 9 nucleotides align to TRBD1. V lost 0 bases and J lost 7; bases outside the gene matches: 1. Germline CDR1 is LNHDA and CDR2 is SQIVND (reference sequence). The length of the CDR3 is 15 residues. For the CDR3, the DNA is TGTGCCAGTAGTATAGAAGACAGGGGGAATTCACCCCTCCACTTT. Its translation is CASSIEDRGNSPLHF.

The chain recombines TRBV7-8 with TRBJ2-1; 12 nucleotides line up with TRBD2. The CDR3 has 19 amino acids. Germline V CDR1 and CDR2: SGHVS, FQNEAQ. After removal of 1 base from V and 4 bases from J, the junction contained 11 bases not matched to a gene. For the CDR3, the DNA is TGTGCCAGCAGCTTAGTGGCTAGCGGGGGGGCCCCGCCTTACAATGAGCAGTTCTTC. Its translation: CASSLVASGGAPPYNEQFF.

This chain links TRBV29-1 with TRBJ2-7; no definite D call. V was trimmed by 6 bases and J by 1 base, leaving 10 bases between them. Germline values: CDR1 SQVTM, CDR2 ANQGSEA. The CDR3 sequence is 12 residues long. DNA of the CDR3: TGCAGCGTCGCGAAGGCTTCCTACGAGCAGTACTTC. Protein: CSVAKASYEQYF.

CDR3 sequence (DNA): TGTGCCAGCAGTGAGGTGGGGGCGGGCAATCAGCCCCAGCATTTT. Translation gives CASSEVGAGNQPQHF. The chain employs TRBV2 and TRBJ1-5, with D maybe TRBD1 (6 bases). There are 15 residues in the CDR3. Germline CDR1 SNHLY, CDR2 FYNNEI. Between the trimmed V and J ends, which lost 3 bases and 2 bases, there was a span of 11 bases.

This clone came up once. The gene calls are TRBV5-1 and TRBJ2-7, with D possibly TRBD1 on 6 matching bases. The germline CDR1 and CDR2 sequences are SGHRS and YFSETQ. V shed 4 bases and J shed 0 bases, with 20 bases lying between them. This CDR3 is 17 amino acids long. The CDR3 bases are TGCGCCAGCAGCCCCGGGACAAATGTCGTGAGCTCCTACGAGCAGTACTTC. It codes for CASSPGTNVVSSYEQYF.

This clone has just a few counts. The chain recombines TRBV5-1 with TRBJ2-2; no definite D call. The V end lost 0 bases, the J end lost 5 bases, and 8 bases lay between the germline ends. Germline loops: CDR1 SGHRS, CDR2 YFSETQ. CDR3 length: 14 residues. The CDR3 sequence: CASSLAAATGELFF. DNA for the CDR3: TGCGCCAGCAGCTTGGCGGCAGCTACCGGGGAGCTGTTTTTT.

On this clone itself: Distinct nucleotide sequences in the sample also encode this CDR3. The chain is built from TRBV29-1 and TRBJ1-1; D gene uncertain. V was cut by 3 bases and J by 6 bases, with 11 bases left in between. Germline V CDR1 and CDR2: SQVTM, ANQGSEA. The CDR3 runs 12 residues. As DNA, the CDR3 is TGCAGCGTTGAGGAGGGTTTCGCTGAAGCTTTCTTT. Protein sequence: CSVEEGFAEAFF. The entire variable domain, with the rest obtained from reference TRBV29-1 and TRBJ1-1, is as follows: SAVISQKPSRDICQRGTSLTIQCQVDSQVTMMFWYRQQPGQSLTLIATANQGSEATYESGFVIDKFPISRPNLTFSTLTVSNMSPEDSSIYLCSVEEGFAEAFFGQGTRLTVV.

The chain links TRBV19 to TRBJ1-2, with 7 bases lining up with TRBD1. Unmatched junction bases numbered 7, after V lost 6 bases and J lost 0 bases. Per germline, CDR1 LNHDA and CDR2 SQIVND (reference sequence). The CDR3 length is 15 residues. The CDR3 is CASRKGDRANYGYTF. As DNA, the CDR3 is TGTGCCAGTAGGAAAGGAGACAGGGCTAACTATGGCTACACCTTC. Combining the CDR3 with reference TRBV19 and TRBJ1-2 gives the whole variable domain DGGITQSPKYLFRKEGQNVTLSCEQNLNHDAMYWYRQDPGQGLRLIYYSQIVNDFQKGDIAEGYSVSREKKESFPLTVTSAQKNPTAFYLCASRKGDRANYGYTFGSGTRLTVV.

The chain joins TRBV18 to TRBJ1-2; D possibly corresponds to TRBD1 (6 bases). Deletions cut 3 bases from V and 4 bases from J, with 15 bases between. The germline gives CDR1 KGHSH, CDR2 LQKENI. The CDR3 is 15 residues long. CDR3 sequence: CASSPVGGEGYGYTF. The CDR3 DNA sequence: TGTGCCAGCTCACCCGTTGGGGGCGAGGGCTATGGCTACACCTTC.

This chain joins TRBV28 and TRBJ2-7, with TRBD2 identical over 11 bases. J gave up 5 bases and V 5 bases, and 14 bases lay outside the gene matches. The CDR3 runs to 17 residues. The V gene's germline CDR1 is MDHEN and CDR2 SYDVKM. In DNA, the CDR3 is TGTGCCAGCAGTCTGGGGGTTATAGCGGGAGGGAGGCACGAGCAGTACTTC. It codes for CASSLGVIAGGRHEQYF.

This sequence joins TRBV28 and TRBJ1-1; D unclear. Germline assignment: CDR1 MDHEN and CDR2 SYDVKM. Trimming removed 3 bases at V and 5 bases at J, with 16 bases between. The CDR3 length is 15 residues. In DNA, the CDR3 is TGTGCCAGCAGTTTGGTCCGGCCCGCAGTGACTGAAGCTTTCTTT. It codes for CASSLVRPAVTEAFF. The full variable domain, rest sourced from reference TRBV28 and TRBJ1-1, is DVKVTQSSRYLVKRTGEKVFLECVQDMDHENMFWYRQDPGLGLRLIYFSYDVKMKEKGDIPEGYSVSREKKERFSLILESASTNQTSMYLCASSLVRPAVTEAFFGQGTRLTVV.

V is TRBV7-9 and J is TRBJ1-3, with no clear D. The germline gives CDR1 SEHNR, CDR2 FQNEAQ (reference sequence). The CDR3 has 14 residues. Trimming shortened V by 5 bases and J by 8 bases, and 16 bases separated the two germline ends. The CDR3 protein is CASSPSVLDDTIYF. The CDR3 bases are TGTGCCAGCAGCCCCTCGGTCCTCGACGACACCATATATTTT.